The 17 T cell receptor beta chains given below trace back to one sample, sequenced in a study of T-cell memory formation after mild COVID-19 (dated by TCRdb to 2020 to 2022). The library was generated by 5' RACE. TCRdb names Illumina NovaSeq 6000 as the instrument used. TCRdb passed the public sequencing reads through fastp at Q25 and MiXCR, retaining productive beta sequences. Merged by CDR3 protein, the rows form single entries marked with the most common genes and DNA. The sample table holds roughly 260,000 distinct CDR3 sequences, of which less than 20% were seen once. Jointly, the top ten make up approximately 3.4% of the sample. Sequenced: PBMCs or a T cell subset sorted from them (not recorded which). Source of these receptors: a man aged 18-30 years who had mild COVID-19 (a few samples of this study predate the infection). The sample titles of this study are shuffled in the database, so cell type and time point are left out; the donor was told from shared clones.

Only a few counts were recorded for this clonotype. This rearrangement joins TRBV11-2 to TRBJ2-2; D remains ambiguous. The CDR3 sequence is 14 residues long. Germline CDR1 and CDR2: SGHAT and FQNNGV. Deletions cut 5 bases from V and 5 bases from J, with 12 bases between. The CDR3 loop reads CASSRPDRTGELFF. CDR3 coding DNA: TGTGCCAGCAGCCGACCCGATAGGACCGGGGAGCTGTTTTTT.

DNA of the CDR3: TGTGCCAGCAGTAAAGTACGGCTAGCGGGGGGGCGTGGTGAGCAGTTCTTC. Translated: CASSKVRLAGGRGEQFF. The chain couples TRBV2 to TRBJ2-1; 12 bases map to TRBD2. Per the germline V gene, CDR1 is SNHLY and CDR2 is FYNNEI. CDR3 length: 17 residues. J gave up 9 bases and V 5 bases, and 14 bases lay outside the gene matches.

The J gene is TRBJ2-7, the V gene TRBV6-2 or TRBV6-3, with TRBD1 identical over 8 bases. The CDR3 sequence is 13 residues long. Germline CDR1 is MNHEY and CDR2 is SVGEGT. V gave up 8 bases and J gave up 5 bases; unmatched junction bases: 8. For the CDR3, the DNA is TGTGCCAGCCGTAGGACAGGGAGCAACGAGCAGTACTTC. This codes for CASRRTGSNEQYF.

DNA of the CDR3: TGCGCCAGCAGCTTGTGGCGACTAGCGTCCGGCACAGATACGCAGTATTTT. The encoded protein is CASSLWRLASGTDTQYF. The chain uses TRBV5-1 and TRBJ2-3, with TRBD2 matching over 8 bases. Germline V gene data show CDR1 as SGHRS and CDR2 as YFSETQ. Trimming at V came to 1 base and at J to 1 base, leaving 8 bases not matched to a gene. This CDR3 is 17 amino acids long. Drawing the rest from reference TRBV5-1 and TRBJ2-3, the complete variable domain is KAGVTQTPRYLIKTRGQQVTLSCSPISGHRSVSWYQQTPGQGLQFLFEYFSETQRNKGNFPGRFSGRQFSNSRSEMNVSTLELGDSALYLCASSLWRLASGTDTQYFGPGTRLTVL.

The rearrangement links TRBV28 to TRBJ1-4; tentative D call: TRBD1 (6 bases). The V gene lost 5 bases and the J gene lost 16 bases, with 29 bases spanning the gap. The CDR3 contains 16 residues. CDR1 MDHEN and CDR2 SYDVKM come from the germline V gene. The CDR3, as DNA: TGTGCCAGCAGTCGGGGGGCAAAATATGGGGCCCCGGGGTCGTTTTTT. The encoded protein is CASSRGAKYGAPGSFF.

This chain connects TRBV18 to TRBJ2-5; D is ambiguous. This CDR3 spans 17 amino acids. Trimming shortened V by 3 bases and J by 1 base, and 18 bases separated the two germline ends. CDR1 KGHSH and CDR2 LQKENI come from the germline V gene. CDR3 nucleotide sequence: TGTGCCAGCTCACCCCTCGTTGGGCAGTACTCCCAAGAGACCCAGTACTTC. As protein: CASSPLVGQYSQETQYF.

V is TRBV5-8 and J is TRBJ2-7; the match to TRBD1 covers 12 bases. The CDR3 runs 14 residues. CDR1 and CDR2 (germline): SGHTS, YDEGEE. With V trimmed by 4 bases and J by 5 bases, 4 bases remained unmatched. CDR3 region: CASSLGTGGDEQYF. For the CDR3, the DNA is TGTGCCAGCAGCCTCGGGACAGGGGGCGACGAGCAGTACTTC.

V is TRBV10-3 and J is TRBJ2-5; TRBD2 agrees at 8 bases. V lost 4 bases and J lost 2; bases outside the gene matches: 9. The germline V gene encodes CDR1 ENHRY and CDR2 SYGVKD. There are 16 residues in the CDR3. This CDR3 is CAISAGTSGAQETQYF. CDR3 coding DNA: TGTGCCATCAGTGCAGGCACTAGCGGAGCTCAAGAGACCCAGTACTTC.

The table lists this clonotype with a few counts. V usage is TRBV10-3 and J usage is TRBJ2-3, with TRBD1 identical over 8 bases. V lost 5 bases, J lost 1 base, and 5 bases stayed unmatched. This CDR3 is built from 15 residues. Germline CDR1 and CDR2: ENHRY and SYGVKD. The CDR3 loop is CAISRGQGGTDTQYF. CDR3 coding DNA: TGTGCCATCAGTCGCGGACAGGGTGGCACAGATACGCAGTATTTT.

This clonotype was picked up a small number of times. V is TRBV20-1 and J is TRBJ1-1; no definite D call. V lost 5 bases to trimming and J lost 3 bases, with 7 bases between them. The CDR3 spans 11 residues. Germline CDR1 and CDR2: DFQATT and SNEGSKA (reference sequence). The CDR3 spells CSAPIYTEAFF. In DNA, the CDR3 is TGCAGTGCTCCCATTTACACTGAAGCTTTCTTT.

The V gene is TRBV12-3 or TRBV12-4, the J gene TRBJ2-7; TRBD1 is a possible D gene (7 bases). Trimming cost V 6 bases and J 4 bases, with 13 bases left between them. This CDR3 is built from 13 residues. CDR3 region: CASREGQLYEQYF. The CDR3 DNA reads TGTGCCAGCAGGGAGGGACAGCTTTACGAGCAGTACTTC.

The V gene is TRBV7-9, the J gene TRBJ1-1, with D tentatively TRBD1 (6 bases). CDR1 is SEHNR and CDR2 is FQNEAQ in the germline V gene (reference sequence). V was trimmed by 5 bases and J by 2 bases, leaving 15 bases between them. The CDR3 consists of 15 residues. The CDR3 DNA sequence: TGTGCCAGCAGCCCCGTCAGGGGTAGTAACACTGAAGCTTTCTTT. This codes for CASSPVRGSNTEAFF.

In its sample, this clonotype was seen a few times. V is TRBV11-2 and J is TRBJ1-2, with 7 bases aligning to TRBD1. Germline V gene sequence: CDR1 SGHAT, CDR2 FQNNGV. The CDR3 runs 14 residues. V lost 3 bases, J lost 4 bases, and 5 bases stayed unmatched. The CDR3 region is CASSFWAGGYGYTF. The CDR3 DNA reads as TGTGCCAGCAGCTTCTGGGCAGGGGGCTATGGCTACACCTTC.

The V and J genes are TRBV4-3 and TRBJ2-7; no firm D call. The V end was cut by 6 bases, the J end by 0 bases, with 15 bases between. The CDR3 loop spans 15 amino acids. Germline V gives CDR1 LGHNA, CDR2 YSLEER. The CDR3 is CASRLGRYSSYEQYF. In DNA form, the CDR3 reads TGCGCCAGCAGACTCGGGCGGTATAGCTCCTACGAGCAGTACTTC.

This chain uses TRBV5-1 with TRBJ1-2; no clear D. Trimming left V 3 bases short and J 3 bases short, with 9 bases between. The CDR3 contains 13 residues. CDR1 and CDR2 from the germline V gene are SGHRS and YFSETQ. CDR3 sequence reads: CASSSLQDYGYTF. DNA for the CDR3: TGCGCCAGCAGCTCCCTCCAGGACTATGGCTACACCTTC.

The sample holds a few counts of this clonotype. This chain connects TRBV18 to TRBJ2-3; 13 bases are a match to TRBD2. The length of the CDR3 is 15 residues. Germline CDR1 and CDR2: KGHSH and LQKENI. V lost 6 bases and J lost 1; bases outside the gene matches: 1. CDR3 sequence: CASSGLAGGTDTQYF. The CDR3 DNA reads as TGTGCCAGCTCCGGACTAGCGGGGGGCACAGATACGCAGTATTTT.

This rearrangement joins TRBV7-2 to TRBJ2-2; D call uncertain. This CDR3 has 14 residues. Germline V CDR1 and CDR2: SGHTA, FQGNSA. The V and J ends lost 2 bases and 1 base respectively, with 5 bases between them. The CDR3, as DNA: TGTGCCAGCAGCTTACGCAGGAACACCGGGGAGCTGTTTTTT. Amino acid sequence: CASSLRRNTGELFF.